The clone carrying this T cell receptor beta chain was counted between two and nine times. The data originate from a study of blood T cell repertoires in COVID-19. Background on the study: Samples of COVID-19 (acute and convalescent) were obtained from the United States, Italy and Spain. Nucleic acid was either cDNA or gDNA, and it came from T cells, B-cell-depleted T cells, or PBMCs.

Authors' analysis steps: Using reference gene primer amplification, nucleated cell counts were estimated. TCRdb keeps only in-frame clones here, not all; method: immunoSEQ multiplex PCR. The V and J calls and clone size were taken over from that table, and D and trimming were inferred from the DNA. Of roughly 26,000 clones detected, approximately 70% appear once; the ten largest clones hold 7.3%. The germline gives CDR1 GTSNPN, CDR2 SVGIG (reference sequence). V gave up 2 bases and J gave up 5 bases, with 19 bases separating them. The CDR3 is 17 amino acids. The rearrangement joins TRBV30 to TRBJ1-6; D gene uncertain. Sequenced input: peripheral blood. The receptor was derived from a man aged 55 to 70 with active or convalescent COVID-19. The CDR3 bases are TGTGCCTGGAGTTCAGCACGGCCGGCAGCGAATAATTCACCCCTCCACTTT. Amino acids: CAWSSARPAANNSPLHF. Based on the CDR3 plus reference TRBV30 and TRBJ1-6, the full variable domain is SQTIHQWPATLVQPVGSPLSLECTVEGTSNPNLYWYRQAAGRGLQLLFYSVGIGQISSEVPQNLSASRPQDRQFILSSKKLLLSDSGFYLCAWSSARPAANNSPLHFGNGTRLTVT.